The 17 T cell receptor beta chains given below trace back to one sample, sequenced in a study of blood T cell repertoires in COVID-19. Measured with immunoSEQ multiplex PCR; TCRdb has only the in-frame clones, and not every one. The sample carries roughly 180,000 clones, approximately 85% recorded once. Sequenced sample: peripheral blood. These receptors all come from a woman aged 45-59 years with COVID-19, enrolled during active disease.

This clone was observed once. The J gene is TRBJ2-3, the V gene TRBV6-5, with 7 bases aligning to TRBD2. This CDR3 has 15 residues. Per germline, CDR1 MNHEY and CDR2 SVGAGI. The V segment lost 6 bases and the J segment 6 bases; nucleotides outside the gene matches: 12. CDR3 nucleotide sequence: TGTGCCAGCAGCCCGGGACTACCCCTGGTTGATACGCAGTATTTT. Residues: CASSPGLPLVDTQYF.

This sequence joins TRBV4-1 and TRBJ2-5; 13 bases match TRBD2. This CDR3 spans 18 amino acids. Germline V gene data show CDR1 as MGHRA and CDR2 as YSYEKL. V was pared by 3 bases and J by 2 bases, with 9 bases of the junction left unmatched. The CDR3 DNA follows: TGCGCCAGCAGCCACCCCCGCCAGACTAGCGGGGGGCAAGAGACCCAGTACTTC. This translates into CASSHPRQTSGGQETQYF.

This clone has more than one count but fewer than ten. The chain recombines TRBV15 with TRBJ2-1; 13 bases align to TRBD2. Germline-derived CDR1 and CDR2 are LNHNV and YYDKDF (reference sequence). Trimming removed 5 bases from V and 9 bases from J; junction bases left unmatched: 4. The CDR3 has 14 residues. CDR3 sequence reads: CATSGGLAGIEQFF. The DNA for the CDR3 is TGTGCCACCAGCGGGGGACTAGCGGGGATTGAGCAGTTCTTC.

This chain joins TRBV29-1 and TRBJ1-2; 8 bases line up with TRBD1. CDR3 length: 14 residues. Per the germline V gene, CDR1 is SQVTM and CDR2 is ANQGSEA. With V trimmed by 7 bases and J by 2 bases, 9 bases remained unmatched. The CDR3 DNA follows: TGCAGCGCCAAAACAGGGGGAGGAAACTATGGCTACACCTTC. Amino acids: CSAKTGGGNYGYTF.

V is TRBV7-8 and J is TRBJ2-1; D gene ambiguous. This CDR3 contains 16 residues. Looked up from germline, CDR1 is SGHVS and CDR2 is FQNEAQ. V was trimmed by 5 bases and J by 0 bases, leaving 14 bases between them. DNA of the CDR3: TGTGCCAGCAGCCCCACCTTGAGTAGCTCCTACAATGAGCAGTTCTTC. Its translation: CASSPTLSSSYNEQFF.

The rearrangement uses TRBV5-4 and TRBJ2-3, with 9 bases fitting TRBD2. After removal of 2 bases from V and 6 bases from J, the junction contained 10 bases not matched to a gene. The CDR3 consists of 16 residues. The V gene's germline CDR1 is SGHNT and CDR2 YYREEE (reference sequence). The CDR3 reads CASSFLAGGPEDTQYF. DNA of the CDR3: TGTGCCAGCAGCTTTTTGGCGGGGGGGCCGGAGGATACGCAGTATTTT.

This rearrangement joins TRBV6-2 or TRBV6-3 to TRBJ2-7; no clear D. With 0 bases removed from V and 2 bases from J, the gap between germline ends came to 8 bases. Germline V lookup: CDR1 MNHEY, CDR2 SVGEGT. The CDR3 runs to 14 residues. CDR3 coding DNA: TGTGCCAGCAGTTACTCGAGACAACCCTACGAGCAGTACTTC. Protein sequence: CASSYSRQPYEQYF.

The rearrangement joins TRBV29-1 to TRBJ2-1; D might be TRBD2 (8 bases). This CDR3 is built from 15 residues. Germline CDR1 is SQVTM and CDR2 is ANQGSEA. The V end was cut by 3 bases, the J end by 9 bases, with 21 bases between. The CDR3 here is CSVELGLGGFGEQFF. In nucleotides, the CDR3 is TGCAGCGTTGAGCTGGGACTAGGGGGCTTTGGTGAGCAGTTCTTC.

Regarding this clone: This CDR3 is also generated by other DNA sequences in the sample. This chain's CDR3 is CAWTGGYGYTF. For the CDR3, the DNA is TGTGCCTGGACAGGGGGCTATGGCTACACCTTC. The V call is TRBV30, the J call TRBJ1-2; 7 bases match TRBD1. From germline, CDR1 is GTSNPN and CDR2 SVGIG (reference sequence). The CDR3 is made up of 11 amino acids. Trimming removed 4 bases from V and 4 bases from J; junction bases left unmatched: 0. Drawing the rest from reference TRBV30 and TRBJ1-2, the complete variable domain is SQTIHQWPATLVQPVGSPLSLECTVEGTSNPNLYWYRQAAGRGLQLLFYSVGIGQISSEVPQNLSASRPQDRQFILSSKKLLLSDSGFYLCAWTGGYGYTFGSGTRLTVV.

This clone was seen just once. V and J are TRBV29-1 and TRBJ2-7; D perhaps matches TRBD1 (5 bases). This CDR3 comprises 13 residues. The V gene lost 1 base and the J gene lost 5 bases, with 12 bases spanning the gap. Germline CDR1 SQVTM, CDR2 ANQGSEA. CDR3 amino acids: CSVEGGALNEQYF. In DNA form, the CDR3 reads TGCAGCGTTGAAGGGGGCGCTCTGAACGAGCAGTACTTC.

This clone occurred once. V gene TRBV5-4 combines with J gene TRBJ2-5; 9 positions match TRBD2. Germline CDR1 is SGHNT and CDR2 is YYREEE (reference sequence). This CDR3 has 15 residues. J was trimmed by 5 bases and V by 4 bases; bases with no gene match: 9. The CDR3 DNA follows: TGTGCCAGCAGCCCGCGGGGGGGGAGTCAGGAGACCCAGTACTTC. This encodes CASSPRGGSQETQYF.

CDR3 DNA: TGCGCCAGCAGCCAAGTCGGACTAGCGGGGGCGTTCACAGATACGCAGTATTTT. Translating it yields CASSQVGLAGAFTDTQYF. The V call is TRBV4-1, the J call TRBJ2-3; TRBD2 agrees at 13 bases. The germline gives CDR1 MGHRA, CDR2 YSYEKL. The trim removed 1 base at V and 2 bases at J, leaving 6 bases unmatched. The CDR3 has 18 amino acids.

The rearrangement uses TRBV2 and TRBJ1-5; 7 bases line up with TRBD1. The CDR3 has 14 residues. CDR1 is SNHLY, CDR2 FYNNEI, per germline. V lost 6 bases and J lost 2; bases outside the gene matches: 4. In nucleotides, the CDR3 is TGTGCCAGCAGCCTAGACAGGGGCAATCAGCCCCAGCATTTT. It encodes CASSLDRGNQPQHF.

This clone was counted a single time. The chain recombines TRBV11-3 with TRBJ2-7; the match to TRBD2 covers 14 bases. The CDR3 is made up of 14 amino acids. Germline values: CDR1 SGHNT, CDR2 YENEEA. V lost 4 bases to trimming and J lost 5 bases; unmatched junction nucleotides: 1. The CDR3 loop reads CASSWGLAGDEQYF. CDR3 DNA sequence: TGTGCCAGCAGCTGGGGACTAGCGGGGGACGAGCAGTACTTC.

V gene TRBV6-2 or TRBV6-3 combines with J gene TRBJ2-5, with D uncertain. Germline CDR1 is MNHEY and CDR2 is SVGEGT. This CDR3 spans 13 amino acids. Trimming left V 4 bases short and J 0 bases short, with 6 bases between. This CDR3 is CASSSLYQETQYF. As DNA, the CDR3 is TGTGCCAGCAGTTCTCTGTACCAAGAGACCCAGTACTTC.

The CDR3 reads CASSSGGSNEKLFF. The CDR3 DNA follows: TGTGCCAGCAGTTCCGGAGGATCAAATGAAAAACTGTTTTTT. V usage is TRBV28 and J usage is TRBJ1-4, with unresolved D. This CDR3 has 14 amino acids. V lost 4 bases and J lost 5, with 11 bases in between. Germline assignment: CDR1 MDHEN and CDR2 SYDVKM.

The CDR3: CASSFRAPTGELFF. In DNA form, the CDR3 reads TGTGCCAGCAGTTTCAGGGCCCCCACCGGGGAGCTGTTTTTT. The chain carries TRBV27 and TRBJ2-2; TRBD1 is a possible D gene (5 bases). This CDR3 comprises 14 residues. Germline values: CDR1 MNHEY, CDR2 SMNVEV (reference sequence). The V end lost 3 bases, the J end lost 4 bases, and 9 bases lay between the germline ends.